The 31 T cell receptor beta chains presented below share a single source sample, sequenced in a study of Ad26.COV2.S vaccination and SARS-CoV-2 variants. Here immunoSEQ multiplex PCR was the method, and the copy in TCRdb shows in-frame clones only, minus some. Among 350,000 to 450,000 clones, 85% were seen once, and the ten largest hold around 3.3%. The treatment here: around 19 received Ad26.COV2.S at low or high dose, single or two shots; about 5 received placebo; per-sample allocation not given. Day 63 after the first vaccine or placebo injection was the time point for sampling. The material was peripheral blood, obtained in a trial of Ad26.COV2.S vaccine versus placebo. These receptors all come from a person between 18 and 59 years old who received the Ad26.COV2.S COVID-19 vaccine or a placebo.

The V gene is TRBV7-9, the J gene TRBJ2-3; weak D call: TRBD2 (5 bases). Per germline, CDR1 SEHNR and CDR2 FQNEAQ (reference sequence). This CDR3 comprises 18 residues. V was pared by 5 bases and J by 1 base, with 22 bases between. The CDR3 sequence: CASSGRFGPRAGTDTQYF. The CDR3 nucleotides read TGTGCCAGCAGCGGCCGTTTCGGCCCTAGAGCGGGCACAGATACGCAGTATTTT.

The chain employs TRBV4-3 and TRBJ2-7, with a weak D call TRBD1 (5 bases). Trimming pared 0 bases from V and 4 bases from J, leaving 10 bases between. Per germline, CDR1 LGHNA and CDR2 YSLEER. The CDR3 has 14 amino acids. CDR3 region: CASSQEEAGYEQYF. In nucleotides, the CDR3 is TGCGCCAGCAGCCAAGAGGAAGCAGGGTACGAGCAGTACTTC.

The J gene is TRBJ2-1, the V gene TRBV6-1, with TRBD2 matching over 11 bases. J lost 5 bases, V lost 8 bases, and 5 bases had no gene match. In germline, CDR1 is MNHNS, CDR2 SASEGT. The CDR3 is 14 amino acids. The CDR3 nucleotides are TGTGCCAGCTTTAATAGCGGGAGGGACAATGAGCAGTTCTTC. This sequence encodes CASFNSGRDNEQFF.

The rearrangement uses TRBV27 and TRBJ2-7; D uncertain. CDR1 MNHEY and CDR2 SMNVEV come from the germline V gene (reference sequence). With 4 bases removed from V and 1 base from J, the gap between germline ends came to 8 bases. This CDR3 is built from 13 residues. CDR3 residues: CASSWAQSYEQYF. DNA for the CDR3: TGTGCCAGCAGTTGGGCACAATCCTACGAGCAGTACTTC.

This rearrangement joins TRBV7-2 to TRBJ2-1, with TRBD2 matching over 7 bases. Germline CDR1 SGHTA, CDR2 FQGNSA. This CDR3 comprises 15 residues. The J segment lost 7 bases and the V segment lost 3 bases, leaving 9 bases of the junction unmatched. Here the CDR3 DNA reads TGTGCCAGCAGCTTGCTTGGCGGGAGTTCGAATGAGCAGTTCTTC. Its translation: CASSLLGGSSNEQFF.

The chain recombines TRBV6-2 or TRBV6-3 with TRBJ2-7; no clear D gene. The CDR3 totals 16 residues. Germline CDR1 is MNHEY and CDR2 is SVGEGT. With 7 bases removed from V and 2 bases from J, the gap between germline ends came to 21 bases. Here the CDR3 reads CASNPGVKLPPYEQYF. CDR3 coding DNA: TGTGCCAGCAACCCAGGTGTAAAGCTACCTCCCTACGAGCAGTACTTC.

The table lists this clone with a few counts. This rearrangement joins TRBV30 to TRBJ2-7, with 8 bases aligning to TRBD2. J gave up 3 bases and V 5 bases, and 15 bases lay outside the gene matches. Germline CDR1 and CDR2: GTSNPN and SVGIG (reference sequence). This CDR3 has 16 residues. CDR3 DNA sequence: TGTGCCTGGCGAAAGCCGGGACTAGGACGAGTCTACGAGCAGTACTTC. It yields the protein CAWRKPGLGRVYEQYF.

J is TRBJ2-5 and V is TRBV24-1, with TRBD2 identical over 9 bases. CDR3 size: 16 residues. The V and J ends lost 6 bases and 4 bases, in that order; junction bases with no gene match: 11. Germline loops: CDR1 KGHDR, CDR2 SFDVKD. For the CDR3, the DNA is TGTGCCACCAGTATTAGCGACGCGCGGGGGGGAGAGACCCAGTACTTC. Its translation is CATSISDARGGETQYF.

The chain carries TRBV5-8 and TRBJ2-7; TRBD1 or TRBD2 may be the D gene (5 bases each). Deletions cut 4 bases from V and 5 bases from J, with 16 bases between. Germline assignment: CDR1 SGHTS and CDR2 YDEGEE. This CDR3 is built from 14 residues. CDR3 nucleotide sequence: TGTGCCAGCAGCCCGCGACCAGGGACCCACGAGCAGTACTTC. Its protein product is CASSPRPGTHEQYF. Full variable domain (rest looked up from reference TRBV5-8 and TRBJ2-7): EAGVTQSPTHLIKTRGQQATLRCSPISGHTSVYWYQQALGLGLQFLLWYDEGEERNRGNFPPRFSGRQFPNYSSELNVNALELEDSALYLCASSPRPGTHEQYFGPGTRLTVT.

Points on this clone: This specimen includes other DNA sequences encoding the same CDR3. J is TRBJ2-5 and V is TRBV29-1; TRBD1 might be the D (5 bases). The CDR3 runs to 12 residues. Germline V gene data show CDR1 as SQVTM and CDR2 as ANQGSEA. V was cut by 4 bases and J by 2 bases, with 8 bases left in between. DNA for the CDR3: TGCAGCGTTGGCACAGGACAAGAGACCCAGTACTTC. Its translation is CSVGTGQETQYF.

The chain uses TRBV15 and TRBJ2-7; D is perhaps TRBD2 (5 bases). Trimming stripped 0 bases from V and 6 bases from J, with 12 bases between. CDR1 and CDR2 (germline): LNHNV, YYDKDF (reference sequence). CDR3 length equals 14 residues. The DNA for the CDR3 is TGTGCCACCAGCAGAGACGAAGATCGGGGCGAGCAGTACTTC. This sequence encodes CATSRDEDRGEQYF.

The V and J genes are TRBV6-5 and TRBJ2-2, with D unresolved. Germline CDR1 and CDR2: MNHEY and SVGAGI. Between the trimmed V and J ends, which lost 3 bases and 7 bases, there was a span of 15 bases. This CDR3 is 15 amino acids long. CDR3 protein: CASSYWRSPSGELFF. The CDR3 DNA reads TGTGCCAGCAGTTATTGGCGCTCCCCAAGCGGGGAGCTGTTTTTT.

The V call is TRBV5-1, the J call TRBJ1-2; D perhaps matches TRBD1 (6 bases). The CDR3 is 14 amino acids. Germline V CDR1 and CDR2: SGHRS, YFSETQ. V was pared by 7 bases and J by 8 bases, with 21 bases between. The CDR3 loop is CASSGGSAGSGYTF. CDR3 nucleotides: TGCGCCAGCTCTGGGGGCTCGGCAGGCAGCGGCTACACCTTC.

The chain links TRBV30 to TRBJ1-2, with 8 nucleotides matching TRBD1. V dropped 3 bases and J dropped 4; count of bases not matched to a gene: 13. CDR1 GTSNPN and CDR2 SVGIG come from the germline V gene (reference sequence). The CDR3 covers 16 residues. The CDR3 coding sequence is TGTGCCTGGAGAGCAGACTACGGGACAGGTATCTATGGCTACACCTTC. This encodes CAWRADYGTGIYGYTF.

The rearrangement joins TRBV7-2 to TRBJ2-7, with D perhaps TRBD2 (6 bases). The germline CDR1 and CDR2 sequences are SGHTA and FQGNSA. V lost 4 bases, J lost 2 bases, and 12 bases lay in between. The CDR3 sequence is 14 residues long. The CDR3: CASSWGDGAYEQYF. The CDR3 region has the DNA TGTGCCAGCAGCTGGGGGGACGGTGCCTACGAGCAGTACTTC.

The rearrangement links TRBV2 to TRBJ2-3; D perhaps matches TRBD2 (5 bases). V was pared by 8 bases and J by 1 base, with 13 bases between. The CDR3 contains 14 residues. Germline values: CDR1 SNHLY, CDR2 FYNNEI. In nucleotides, the CDR3 is TGTGCCAGCCAAGCGCTGGAGGGCACAGATACGCAGTATTTT. Protein: CASQALEGTDTQYF.

The chain uses TRBV6-4 and TRBJ1-1, with 9 bases lining up with TRBD1. The CDR3 contains 13 residues. Germline CDR1 MRHNA, CDR2 SNTAGT. With 6 bases clipped from V and 4 bases from J, the junction kept 3 bases outside the gene matches. The chain's CDR3 is CASSRDRATEAFF. The CDR3 DNA is TGTGCCAGCAGCCGGGACAGGGCCACTGAAGCTTTCTTT.

This clone was observed a handful of times. The CDR3 loop is CASSDSGSGANVLTF. CDR3 coding DNA: TGTGCCAGCAGTGACTCGGGGTCCGGGGCCAACGTCCTGACTTTC. The V call is TRBV6-4, the J call TRBJ2-6; D gene uncertain. Germline V gene lookup returns CDR1 MRHNA and CDR2 SNTAGT. The CDR3 loop spans 15 amino acids. V lost 0 bases, J lost 4 bases, and 7 bases lay in between.

Regarding this clone: This may stem from a read error, because a much larger clone lies one nucleotide away. The chain employs TRBV11-2 and TRBJ1-2; 8 nucleotides match TRBD1. The CDR3 totals 14 residues. V lost 5 bases to trimming and J lost 1 base; unmatched junction nucleotides: 3. CDR1 is SGHAT and CDR2 is FQNNGV in the germline V gene. This chain's CDR3 is CASSPGQGNYGYTF. The CDR3 nucleotides are TGTGCCAGCAGCCCAGGACAGGGTAACTATGGCTACACCTTC.

This clone has more than one count but fewer than ten. The genes are TRBV27 and TRBJ2-1; 9 nucleotides agree with TRBD2. The V gene end was trimmed by 2 bases and the J gene end by 7 bases; junction bases not matched to a gene: 6. Germline CDR1 reads MNHEY; CDR2 reads SMNVEV (reference sequence). The CDR3 totals 15 residues. CDR3: CASSLTSGRRNEQFF. The CDR3, as DNA: TGTGCCAGCAGTTTAACCAGCGGGAGGAGGAATGAGCAGTTCTTC.

The chain uses TRBV29-1 and TRBJ1-1, with a weak D call TRBD1 (5 bases). The CDR3 contains 13 residues. With 1 base removed from V and 5 bases from J, the gap between germline ends came to 11 bases. Germline loops: CDR1 SQVTM, CDR2 ANQGSEA. The CDR3 reads CSVEAQAWTEAFF. CDR3 in DNA: TGCAGCGTTGAAGCACAGGCGTGGACTGAAGCTTTCTTT.

This sequence joins TRBV15 and TRBJ2-7; D is ambiguous. CDR1 is LNHNV and CDR2 is YYDKDF in the germline V gene (reference sequence). This CDR3 region has 17 residues. V was clipped by 5 bases and J by 2 bases, with 22 bases between them. The CDR3 spells CATSALPVRWAPYEQYF. In DNA, the CDR3 is TGTGCCACCAGCGCCCTCCCGGTCAGATGGGCCCCCTACGAGCAGTACTTC.

The gene calls are TRBV6-5 and TRBJ2-1, with TRBD2 identical over 8 bases. Per germline, CDR1 MNHEY and CDR2 SVGAGI. After removal of 11 bases from V and 9 bases from J, the junction contained 18 bases not matched to a gene. This CDR3 region has 15 residues. In DNA, the CDR3 is TGTGCCGCCCGACCGGGGGGCGGGGGGAGGGTTGAGCAGTTCTTC. Its translation is CAARPGGGGRVEQFF.

The chain employs TRBV19 and TRBJ2-4, with 9 positions matching TRBD2. The CDR3 loop spans 17 amino acids. The germline V gene has CDR1 LNHDA and CDR2 SQIVND (reference sequence). Trimming cost V 10 bases and J 2 bases; bases outside gene matches: 15. The CDR3 loop reads CATSLGTSSTSKNIQYF. In nucleotides, the CDR3 is TGTGCCACCTCACTCGGGACTAGCTCGACATCCAAAAACATTCAGTACTTC.

In its sample, this clone was seen many times. V usage is TRBV2 and J usage is TRBJ2-3; D remains ambiguous. There are 11 residues in the CDR3. The V end lost 4 bases, the J end lost 6 bases, and 5 bases lay between the germline ends. Germline V gene lookup returns CDR1 SNHLY and CDR2 FYNNEI. CDR3 in DNA: TGTGCCAGCAGTGTAGGGGATACGCAGTATTTT. It encodes CASSVGDTQYF.

The rearrangement links TRBV6-2 or TRBV6-3 to TRBJ2-3; D remains unclear. Germline CDR1 and CDR2: MNHEY and SVGEGT. V was clipped by 0 bases and J by 4 bases, with 8 bases between them. The CDR3 covers 14 residues. The CDR3 sequence is CASSYSNSPDTQYF. The CDR3 DNA reads TGTGCCAGCAGTTACTCGAATTCCCCAGATACGCAGTATTTT.

This rearrangement joins TRBV12-2 to TRBJ2-6; no DNA check was done on the table's D call, TRBD2. TRBV12-2 represents a pseudogene. CDR3 length equals 19 residues. The CDR3 loop reads CASRFLNEGLYSGANVLTF. The CDR3 nucleotides read TGTGCAAGTCGCTTCCTTAATGAGGGTCTCTACTCTGGGGCCAACGTCCTGACTTTC.

The rearrangement links TRBV28 to TRBJ1-1, with 8 positions matching TRBD1. The CDR3 is 15 amino acids. Germline V gene sequence: CDR1 MDHEN, CDR2 SYDVKM. The V segment lost 5 bases and the J segment 9 bases; nucleotides outside the gene matches: 14. The CDR3 nucleotides are TGTGCCAGCAGTGTGGGACAGGCCTCGCAAAACAAAGCTTTCTTT. Amino acids: CASSVGQASQNKAFF.

This chain joins TRBV12-3 or TRBV12-4 and TRBJ2-7; D remains unclear. CDR3 length: 13 residues. The V and J ends lost 5 bases and 6 bases respectively, with 14 bases between them. Written as DNA, the CDR3 is TGTGCCAGCAGTCTCAGGAACCAGTCCGAGCAGTACTTC. This translates into CASSLRNQSEQYF.

This clone appeared a few times. The rearrangement links TRBV18 to TRBJ2-7; 8 nucleotides line up with TRBD1. CDR3 size: 15 residues. Germline values: CDR1 KGHSH, CDR2 LQKENI. V was clipped by 2 bases and J by 4 bases; unmatched bases: 7. This CDR3 is CASSPSGRGLYEQYF. The DNA of the CDR3 is TGTGCCAGCTCACCATCGGGCAGGGGGCTGTACGAGCAGTACTTC.

The chain couples TRBV4-1 to TRBJ2-5; D possibly corresponds to TRBD2 (7 bases). This CDR3 has 15 amino acids. In germline, CDR1 is MGHRA, CDR2 YSYEKL. Trimming removed 4 bases from V and 2 bases from J, with 14 bases in between. The CDR3 sequence: CASSPRAGTQETQYF. Written as DNA, the CDR3 is TGCGCCAGCAGCCCTAGAGCGGGGACACAAGAGACCCAGTACTTC.